One and the same sample provided the 10 T cell receptor beta chains below, sequenced in a study of shared clonotypes between healthy human individuals. Only in-frame clones appear in the TCRdb table, and some are missing; sequencing was by immunoSEQ multiplex PCR. The sample lists 97,000 or so clones; around half were seen once. The sequencing sample was made of PBMCs. Receptors were obtained from a woman aged 40 to 50 in good health. Some clones in this sample may be carry-over from other donors' samples.

V gene TRBV28 combines with J gene TRBJ1-1; D not certain. The CDR3 extends over 11 amino acids. V lost 10 bases, J lost 1 base, and 7 bases lay in between. CDR1 is MDHEN and CDR2 is SYDVKM in the germline V gene. The CDR3 sequence is CATTQNTEAFF. DNA of the CDR3: TGTGCCACCACACAGAACACTGAAGCTTTCTTT.

The rearrangement uses TRBV28 and TRBJ2-1, with D tentatively TRBD1 (5 bases). The V end lost 8 bases, the J end lost 6 bases, and 14 bases lay between the germline ends. The CDR3 is 13 amino acids. The V gene's germline CDR1 is MDHEN and CDR2 SYDVKM. CDR3 nucleotides: TGTGCCAGCCTCGACAGTGATAGCAATGAGCAGTTCTTC. This codes for CASLDSDSNEQFF.

J is TRBJ1-5 and V is TRBV6-5, with 7 bases fitting TRBD1. J gave up 3 bases and V 8 bases, and 7 bases lay outside the gene matches. Germline V gives CDR1 MNHEY, CDR2 SVGAGI. The length of the CDR3 is 14 residues. The CDR3 here is CASGRTGVNQPQHF. CDR3 in DNA: TGTGCCAGCGGGCGGACAGGAGTCAATCAGCCCCAGCATTTT.

The chain couples TRBV27 to TRBJ2-7, with 8 nucleotides matching TRBD2. Germline trimming cut 2 bases from V and 2 bases from J; bases unmatched to any gene: 2. From germline, CDR1 is MNHEY and CDR2 SMNVEV (reference sequence). The CDR3 length is 14 residues. In DNA form, the CDR3 reads TGTGCCAGCAGTTTAGGACTAGCTACCTACGAGCAGTACTTC. Amino acids: CASSLGLATYEQYF.

The chain is built from TRBV27 and TRBJ2-5, with D hard to call. Trimming left V 5 bases short and J 2 bases short, with 3 bases between. CDR1 is MNHEY, CDR2 SMNVEV, per germline (reference sequence). This CDR3 region has 11 residues. CDR3 amino acids: CASSQQETQYF. The CDR3 DNA reads as TGTGCCAGCAGTCAACAAGAGACCCAGTACTTC.

A single count supports this clone. The chain couples TRBV29-1 to TRBJ1-5, with unresolved D. The CDR3 totals 15 residues. In germline, CDR1 is SQVTM, CDR2 ANQGSEA. The V end was cut by 1 base, the J end by 4 bases, with 14 bases between. The DNA for the CDR3 is TGCAGCGTTGAAGTGGCAGCCAGTGGGAATCAGCCCCAGCATTTT. Translated: CSVEVAASGNQPQHF.

This clone was seen repeatedly, ten times or more. This rearrangement joins TRBV6-1 to TRBJ1-2; TRBD1 matches 7 bases. This CDR3 is built from 14 residues. CDR1 and CDR2 from the germline V gene are MNHNS and SASEGT. V shed 3 bases and J 4 bases; nucleotides not matched to a gene: 5. The CDR3 coding sequence is TGTGCCAGCAGTGACCCAACAGGGGCCTATGGCTACACCTTC. This codes for CASSDPTGAYGYTF.

Remarks on this clone: Other DNA sequences in the sample encode the same CDR3. The chain has TRBV7-8 and TRBJ2-7; TRBD2 agrees at 7 bases. CDR1 is SGHVS, CDR2 FQNEAQ, per germline. Unmatched junction bases numbered 9, after V lost 1 base and J lost 6 bases. The CDR3 length is 15 residues. CDR3 amino acids: CASSLGGGSFGEQYF. CDR3 coding DNA: TGTGCCAGCAGCTTAGGCGGGGGATCGTTCGGCGAGCAGTACTTC.

The chain couples TRBV28 to TRBJ2-1, with TRBD1 as a possible D gene (5 bases). V was cut by 5 bases and J by 1 base, with 12 bases left in between. The germline gives CDR1 MDHEN, CDR2 SYDVKM. CDR3 size: 15 residues. The CDR3 protein is CASSPSGLSYNEQFF. The CDR3 bases are TGTGCCAGCAGTCCCTCAGGGTTATCCTACAATGAGCAGTTCTTC.

This clone came up many times. The chain employs TRBV28 and TRBJ1-2; 10 bases fit TRBD1. In germline, CDR1 is MDHEN, CDR2 SYDVKM. Unmatched junction bases numbered 4, after V lost 5 bases and J lost 4 bases. The CDR3 totals 14 residues. The CDR3 sequence: CASSPTGGVYGYTF. CDR3 in DNA: TGTGCCAGCAGTCCGACAGGGGGCGTCTATGGCTACACCTTC.